This T cell receptor (beta chain) appears in the sequencing data of a study of metastatic and nonmetastatic thyroid tumors. Study overall: Blood and tumor or nodule tissue repertoires from malignant and benign thyroid patients were compared. General study points: Versus benign nodules, malignant thyroid tumors reportedly had significantly higher TCR beta diversity, in blood and tumor.

Per the original data handling: What underpinned the distant-metastasis classifier for papillary thyroid cancer was the set of CDR3 differences across clinicopathological groups. TCRdb re-analyzed the PCR reads through MiXCR. TCRdb, not the original authors, processed these V and J calls. The sample lists roughly 6,900 clones, around a quarter occurring once. On this clone itself: The antigen remains undetermined. An end of the junction differs from the germline gene, which may be a read error.

The CDR3 sequence is 16 residues long. The germline V gene has CDR1 MNHEY and CDR2 SVGEGT. All patients reached thyroid surgery having received no treatment beforehand. The clonotype comes from a male donor with papillary thyroid cancer or a benign thyroid nodule (not recorded which). Some clones in this sample may be carry-over from other donors' samples. The specimen was adjacent normal tissue. V gene TRBV6-2 or TRBV6-3 combines with J gene TRBJ2-7; 7 nucleotides agree with TRBD2. The CDR3 region has the DNA TGTGCCAGCAGTTACAACCGGGAGGTTGGCTGCTACGAGCAGTACTTT. Its translation is CASSYNREVGCYEQYF.